What follows is one T cell receptor (beta chain) and its context. A few counts support this clonotype. Its target antigen remains unknown. Per-base qualities were not stored, and no clone one base away is much larger. Libraries were built with multiplex PCR. TCRdb names Illumina HiSeq 4000 as the instrument used. To build TCR beta libraries, CDR3 regions were amplified by Arm-PCR using iRepertoire HTBI primers. Before sequencing, the PCR products underwent gel purification. In the paper's pipeline: Across samples, around 62 TRBV and 13 to 15 TRBJ segments were identified and used for gene usage analysis of CDR3 amino acid clonotypes. COPE and FqMerger were used to merge filtered high-quality paired reads into contigs. BLAST was used to align contigs to IMGT TRBV, TRBD and TRBJ reference genes, with CDR3 defined following IMGT. Clonotypes above 0.1% frequency were classified as highly expanded clones. Shannon entropy was used to measure repertoire diversity, and the Gini coefficient was used to measure V-J evenness. A clonotype was considered public if more than one individual shared it. Using fastp trimming at Q25 and MiXCR clonotype assembly, TCRdb reanalyzed the public sequencing data and kept in-frame beta chains. Entries that share a CDR3 protein sequence are merged under the most common genes and DNA. The authors' filters were not applied to this entry. This sample lists 250,000 or so distinct CDR3 sequences; about 18% were detected once. 14% of the sample lies in the top ten.

This entry belongs to a study of regulatory T cells in long-lasting Graves disease (dated by TCRdb to the early 2020s). For context, the study as a whole: In the newly diagnosed Graves' disease group, patients had been taking antithyroid drugs for less than 3 months. Peripheral blood TCR sequencing and RNA sequencing compared persistent Graves' disease patients with newly diagnosed Graves' disease patients. The study was registered as a clinical trial and conducted in China. A total of 33 samples were covered by TCR sequencing, comprising around 13 persistent and about 20 newly diagnosed Graves' disease patients. The paper's findings and limits, for the study overall: The authors noted that the small sample size was a limitation that may lower accuracy. A larger number of public clonotypes was shared among persistent patients (about 2,700) than among newly diagnosed patients (about 990). Persistent Graves' disease patients showed lower TCR Shannon entropy and fewer highly expanded clones than newly diagnosed patients, suggesting clonal expansion. Sequencing and analysis were limited to the TCR beta chain. Only peripheral blood was studied, because thyroid tissue, the primary lesion, was inaccessible.

This specimen's time point label, per the study, means: newly diagnosed GD, antithyroid drugs for less than 3 months. For both TCR sequencing and RNA sequencing, RNA was extracted from PBMCs in TRIzol. Graves' disease was diagnosed according to American Thyroid Association guidelines. Patients for the study were recruited at an endocrinology department in Xi'an, China. Each patient gave 9 to 10 milliliters of peripheral blood, collected in an EDTA anticoagulant tube. Ficoll Paque Plus density gradient separation was used to isolate PBMCs, and no further T cell sorting was done. An Agilent 2100 Bioanalyzer and agarose gel were used to check RNA quality, and a NanoDrop 2000 was used to measure RNA concentration. The data also belong to a second study, concerning T cells in Graves' hyperthyroidism and ophthalmopathy. As the second study states: Stable Graves' hyperthyroidism was defined as the absence of progression to ophthalmopathy over 18 months of follow-up. Hyperthyroidism patients were newly diagnosed, with disease duration under 2 months, and aged 18 to 65 years. Patients with uncontrolled infections, other autoimmune diseases, pregnancy or lactation were excluded. Diagnoses were based on clinical symptoms, serum thyroxine and TRAb, thyroid ultrasound and orbital computed tomography. The TCR CDR3 was subjected to a first round of RT-PCR using the HTBI primer set and the Qiagen OneStep RT-PCR kit. Blood samples also contained most of the expanded thyroid clonotypes (frequency above 0.001), which suggests that blood repertoires may reflect thyroid immune responses. Ophthalmopathy was separated from stable hyperthyroidism by a 13 V-J signature model, with approximately 85% sensitivity and about 84% specificity obtained in cross-validation and 80%/75% obtained in testing. In validation, the model predicted progression to ophthalmopathy with over 60% sensitivity and around 72% specificity, a median of 6.5 months before onset. To identify distinguishing TCR V-J signatures, a discovery cohort of about a hundred patients was used, comprising approximately 40 with Graves' ophthalmopathy and roughly 60 with stable Graves' hyperthyroidism. Prospective prediction of ophthalmopathy was tested in an independent validation cohort of 18 to 20 hyperthyroidism patients and 17 patients who later progressed to ophthalmopathy. The roughly 94 discovery patients were randomly divided into training and test sets at a 7:3 ratio. In addition, the study compared T-cell repertoires in thyroid tissue and in blood from several Graves' hyperthyroidism patients. Following sampling, methimazole starting at 30 mg daily was given to hyperthyroidism patients, and high-dose intravenous methylprednisolone was given to ophthalmopathy patients. The libraries were constructed in a second round of multiplex PCR and then size-selected and purified. Libraries were sequenced paired-end with 100 bp reads on an Illumina HiSeq2000. SOAPnuke was used to process the raw data, removing reads that contained adapters or uncalled bases, had a mean Phred below 15, or lacked an exact match to the constant primer or identifier. High-quality paired reads were merged with COPE v1.2.5, and unique nucleotide sequences were defined as clonotypes. Clonotypes were aligned to IMGT TRBV, TRBD and TRBJ reference segments using MiTCR v1.1. Analysis was restricted to V-J combinations with a frequency above 0.0001, which covered roughly 99% of repertoires. A TCS score was defined as the ratio between F50 (clonal expansion) and ExV (chaos), using BLOSUM62-based TCRdist between CDR3 peptides within each V-J. Welch's t-statistics and random forest reduced 450 to 600 V-J features to 13, which were used in a naive Bayes classifier (R e1071). No statistical method was used to fix the sample size in advance, and group allocation was not hidden from the investigators. The paper reports TCR Vbeta CDR3 sequencing of 140 or so peripheral blood samples: 40 to 45 ophthalmopathy, roughly 74 hyperthyroidism and 17 progressor patients.

The sequence was obtained from a woman in her thirties with Graves disease. Donor details come from another sample of the same person, matched by shared clones. This specimen consisted of peripheral blood mononuclear cells (PBMCs), obtained at new diagnosis, from a patient treated with antithyroid drugs.

The nucleotides are TGTGCCAGCAGTTTGGGGGCACAGGTCGGTGGCTACACCTTC. Protein translation: CASSLGAQVGGYTF. The chain links TRBV12-3 or TRBV12-4 with TRBJ1-2; possibly the D gene is TRBD1, per 6 matching bases. Its CDR3 holds 14 amino acids, cysteine through phenylalanine. Only the CDR3 part of the read is kept: 42 bases, read in frame from the first base. V is clipped by 3 bases and J by 7 bases, and the sequence between their germline boundaries is 15 bases long.